The rows below give T cell receptor beta chains drawn from one sample of a study of blood T cell repertoires in COVID-19. Sequencing used immunoSEQ multiplex PCR; TCRdb keeps in-frame clones, though not all of them. The sample has about 190,000 clones, 80% to 90% seen once; the top ten hold less than 6.5%. The sequencing input was peripheral blood. These receptors originate from a woman in her seventies with active or convalescent COVID-19. CDR3s include the opening cysteine and the closing phenylalanine or tryptophan. Fields, in order: D gene, CDR3 length, V gene, J gene, CDR3 protein, CDR3 DNA. The D gene is left open where the match is weak.

D gene: TRBD1; CDR3 length: 15; V gene: TRBV28; J gene: TRBJ2-3; CDR3 protein: CASSRGQLSADTQYF; CDR3 DNA: TGTGCCAGCAGCCGGGGACAGCTGAGCGCAGATACGCAGTATTTT
D gene: TRBD2; CDR3 length: 17; V gene: TRBV5-5; J gene: TRBJ2-7; CDR3 protein: CASSPGTLAGRWGEQYF; CDR3 DNA: TGTGCCAGCAGCCCGGGTACACTAGCGGGAAGGTGGGGCGAGCAGTACTTC
D gene: TRBD1; CDR3 length: 15; V gene: TRBV7-6; J gene: TRBJ1-6; CDR3 protein: CASTWKDRDHRVLHF; CDR3 DNA: TGTGCCAGCACCTGGAAAGACAGGGATCATCGAGTGCTCCACTTT
D gene: TRBD2; CDR3 length: 16; V gene: TRBV9; J gene: TRBJ2-1; CDR3 protein: CASSPIAGGRHNEQFF; CDR3 DNA: TGTGCCAGCAGCCCAATAGCGGGAGGGCGCCACAATGAGCAGTTCTTC
D gene: TRBD2; CDR3 length: 14; V gene: TRBV5-1; J gene: TRBJ2-7; CDR3 protein: CASSLAAGGDEQYF; CDR3 DNA: TGCGCCAGCAGCTTGGCGGCGGGAGGGGATGAGCAGTACTTC
D gene: -; CDR3 length: 11; V gene: TRBV12-3/TRBV12-4; J gene: TRBJ2-7; CDR3 protein: CASSFRELQYF; CDR3 DNA: TGTGCCAGCAGTTTTCGGGAACTTCAGTACTTC
D gene: TRBD1; CDR3 length: 15; V gene: TRBV25-1; J gene: TRBJ2-5; CDR3 protein: CASSPQGAYQETQYF; CDR3 DNA: TGTGCCAGCTCCCCACAGGGGGCGTACCAAGAGACCCAGTACTTC
D gene: TRBD2; CDR3 length: 16; V gene: TRBV6-5; J gene: TRBJ2-7; CDR3 protein: CASSYLGSGRFYEQYF; CDR3 DNA: TGTGCCAGCAGTTACCTGGGTAGCGGGAGATTCTACGAGCAGTACTTC
D gene: TRBD1; CDR3 length: 15; V gene: TRBV14; J gene: TRBJ2-7; CDR3 protein: CASSRATGASYEQYF; CDR3 DNA: TGTGCCAGCAGCCGGGCGACAGGGGCTTCTTACGAGCAGTACTTC
D gene: -; CDR3 length: 13; V gene: TRBV30; J gene: TRBJ2-5; CDR3 protein: CAWSVGSREVQYF; CDR3 DNA: TGTGCCTGGAGTGTTGGTAGCAGAGAGGTCCAGTACTTC
D gene: -; CDR3 length: 18; V gene: TRBV1; J gene: TRBJ1-3; CDR3 protein: CTSSQDKGQAYAGNTIYF; CDR3 DNA: TGCACCAGCAGCCAAGATAAAGGACAGGCGTATGCTGGAAACACCATATATTTT
D gene: -; CDR3 length: 14; V gene: TRBV2; J gene: TRBJ2-4; CDR3 protein: CASSVGLAKNIQYF; CDR3 DNA: TGTGCCAGCAGTGTGGGACTAGCCAAAAACATTCAGTACTTC
D gene: TRBD2; CDR3 length: 16; V gene: TRBV11-2; J gene: TRBJ2-5; CDR3 protein: CASSLRGLAGGETQYF; CDR3 DNA: TGTGCCAGCAGCCTTAGGGGACTAGCGGGAGGAGAGACCCAGTACTTC